Listed below are T cell receptor beta chains from one sample, sequenced in a study of T-cell memory formation after mild COVID-19. In TCRdb, the 5' RACE reads were re-called with MiXCR into one record per CDR3 protein. The profile shows fewer than 90,000 distinct CDR3 sequences, about 15% of them singletons. Sequencing was carried out using PBMCs or a T cell subset sorted from them (not recorded which). These receptors all come from an adult woman who had mild COVID-19 (a few samples of this study predate the infection). Cell type and time point are not known. Each CDR3 is given with its conserved first and last residue. The D gene is left open where the match is weak. Clone size is shown for a subset of rows, as once, few, many or a class of expanded clone.

j_call: TRBJ2-7; clone_size: -; v_call: TRBV20-1; d_call: TRBD1; cdr3_nt: TGCAGTGCTAGAGATTTCGACAGGGGGCCCAACGAGCAGTACTTC; cdr3_aa: CSARDFDRGPNEQYF
j_call: TRBJ1-2; clone_size: few; v_call: TRBV4-1; d_call: TRBD1; cdr3_nt: TGCGCCAGCAGCCAACTCGGGACAGGGGGTACCTATGGCTACACCTTC; cdr3_aa: CASSQLGTGGTYGYTF
j_call: TRBJ2-2; clone_size: -; v_call: TRBV29-1; d_call: TRBD2; cdr3_nt: TGCAGCGCCCCGGGGGGGATCAACACCGGGGAGCTGTTTTTT; cdr3_aa: CSAPGGINTGELFF
j_call: TRBJ1-6; clone_size: few; v_call: TRBV6-2/TRBV6-3; d_call: TRBD1; cdr3_nt: TGTGCCACCCTGGGACAGATGAATTCACCCCTCCACTTT; cdr3_aa: CATLGQMNSPLHF
j_call: TRBJ2-5; clone_size: few; v_call: TRBV20-1; d_call: -; cdr3_nt: TGCAGTGCTAGAGCCACAGGGCTAGTTCAGACCCAGTACTTC; cdr3_aa: CSARATGLVQTQYF
j_call: TRBJ2-1; clone_size: many; v_call: TRBV6-5; d_call: -; cdr3_nt: TGTGCCAGCAGTTACCTCAATGAGCAGTTCTTC; cdr3_aa: CASSYLNEQFF
j_call: TRBJ2-1; clone_size: many; v_call: TRBV14; d_call: -; cdr3_nt: TGTGCCAGCAGCCAAGACTATGTGAGCCCCTACAATGAGCAGTTCTTC; cdr3_aa: CASSQDYVSPYNEQFF
j_call: TRBJ1-2; clone_size: many; v_call: TRBV10-3; d_call: -; cdr3_nt: TGTGCCATCAGTGAGATCCTTGGATACTATGGCTACACCTTC; cdr3_aa: CAISEILGYYGYTF
j_call: TRBJ2-2; clone_size: -; v_call: TRBV4-2; d_call: -; cdr3_nt: TGTGCCAGCAGACTGAGGGGGGAAAACACCGGGGAGCTGTTTTTT; cdr3_aa: CASRLRGENTGELFF
j_call: TRBJ2-7; clone_size: few; v_call: TRBV12-3/TRBV12-4; d_call: -; cdr3_nt: TGTGCCAGCAGTTTACAGGGGAGGATAGCCTACGAGCAGTACTTC; cdr3_aa: CASSLQGRIAYEQYF
j_call: TRBJ2-7; clone_size: -; v_call: TRBV4-1; d_call: -; cdr3_nt: TGCGCCAGCAGCCAAGAGTACGGGTTAGCCTACGAGCAGTACTTC; cdr3_aa: CASSQEYGLAYEQYF
j_call: TRBJ2-7; clone_size: -; v_call: TRBV29-1; d_call: -; cdr3_nt: TGCAGCGTTGAAGACGGAAGGGAGCAGTACTTC; cdr3_aa: CSVEDGREQYF
j_call: TRBJ2-3; clone_size: many; v_call: TRBV5-1; d_call: -; cdr3_nt: TGCGCCAGCAGCAAGTCGGTAGCGGCCCGCACAGATACGCAGTATTTT; cdr3_aa: CASSKSVAARTDTQYF
j_call: TRBJ1-5; clone_size: -; v_call: TRBV7-2; d_call: -; cdr3_nt: TGTGCCAGCAGCTCGGACAGAGTCAATCAGCCCCAGCATTTT; cdr3_aa: CASSSDRVNQPQHF